The 30 T cell receptor beta chains below come from one sample, sequenced in a study of blood T cell repertoires in COVID-19. Measured with immunoSEQ multiplex PCR; TCRdb has only the in-frame clones, and not every one. The sample contains 450,000 to 500,000 clones, over 75% of which appear only once. Sequenced: peripheral blood. Receptors were obtained from a human donor in a cohort sampled during active COVID-19.

The V call is TRBV6-5, the J call TRBJ2-3; D may be TRBD1 (6 bases). The CDR3 sequence is 13 residues long. The germline gives CDR1 MNHEY, CDR2 SVGAGI. V lost 7 bases to trimming and J lost 5 bases, with 13 bases between them. The CDR3 protein is CASTPQGLDTQYF. CDR3 DNA: TGTGCCAGCACCCCACAGGGCCTAGATACGCAGTATTTT.

The chain has TRBV2 and TRBJ2-3; 9 bases line up with TRBD2. Looked up from germline, CDR1 is SNHLY and CDR2 is FYNNEI. The CDR3 covers 17 residues. V lost 6 bases, J lost 2 bases, and 12 bases stayed unmatched. CDR3 DNA: TGTGCCAGCAGCCGAAGCCGGACTAGCGAGACCACAGATACGCAGTATTTT. The encoded protein is CASSRSRTSETTDTQYF.

This clone was found a few times. CDR3 protein: CASSWDTNTEAFF. Here the CDR3 DNA reads TGTGCCAGCAGCTGGGACACTAACACTGAAGCTTTCTTT. The chain carries TRBV5-4 and TRBJ1-1; D is perhaps TRBD1 (6 bases). Per germline, CDR1 SGHNT and CDR2 YYREEE (reference sequence). V was shortened by 3 bases and J by 2 bases, with 8 bases between the two germline ends. The CDR3 consists of 13 residues.

CDR3 amino acids: CASSLGGQGVDGYTF. CDR3 coding DNA: TGTGCCAGCAGCTTAGGTGGACAGGGGGTGGATGGCTACACCTTC. This chain links TRBV11-2 with TRBJ1-2; 10 nucleotides agree with TRBD1. V shed 1 base, J shed 6 bases, and the junction held 5 bases outside the gene matches. Germline-derived CDR1 and CDR2 are SGHAT and FQNNGV. This CDR3 comprises 15 residues.

This clone was seen once. A read error may account for a junction end that differs from germline. The rearrangement joins TRBV30 to TRBJ2-7, with D perhaps TRBD2 (6 bases). Germline V CDR1 and CDR2: GTSNPN, SVGIG (reference sequence). The CDR3 totals 14 residues. CDR3 protein: CAWSLPSANRGEDF. The CDR3, as DNA: TGTGCCTGGAGTTTGCCCAGCGCCAACCGAGGGGAGGACTTC.

The rearrangement links TRBV27 to TRBJ1-3; maybe TRBD1 (6 bases). V was trimmed by 7 bases and J by 0 bases, leaving 22 bases between them. This CDR3 region has 18 residues. CDR1 and CDR2 (germline): MNHEY, SMNVEV (reference sequence). DNA for the CDR3: TGTGCCAGCACCCACACGCGGCGGGGGGCCCCCTCTGGAAACACCATATATTTT. Its protein product is CASTHTRRGAPSGNTIYF.

This chain joins TRBV10-3 and TRBJ2-2; the match to TRBD2 covers 13 bases. The CDR3 loop spans 17 amino acids. Germline V gives CDR1 ENHRY, CDR2 SYGVKD. Trimming at V came to 5 bases and at J to 5 bases, leaving 8 bases not matched to a gene. The CDR3 region is CAISSGTSGMATGELFF. CDR3 bases: TGTGCCATCAGTTCCGGGACTAGCGGGATGGCGACCGGGGAGCTGTTTTTT.

The gene calls are TRBV5-6 and TRBJ1-2; D unclear. Germline V CDR1 and CDR2: SGHDT, YYEEEE. The CDR3 runs to 13 residues. V was shortened by 0 bases and J by 7 bases, with 10 bases between the two germline ends. The CDR3 region is CASSLASTSGYTF. CDR3 DNA: TGTGCCAGCAGCTTGGCCTCAACCAGTGGCTACACCTTC.

This sequence joins TRBV3-1 (or the pseudogene TRBV3-2) and TRBJ1-1; a possible D gene is TRBD1 (5 bases). The V end was cut by 1 base, the J end by 3 bases, with 15 bases between. The germline V gene encodes CDR1 LGHDT and CDR2 YNNKEL (reference sequence). CDR3 length: 16 residues. CDR3 protein: CASSQGFTGEYTEAFF. The CDR3 nucleotides are TGTGCCAGCAGCCAAGGTTTTACGGGGGAGTACACTGAAGCTTTCTTT.

The rearrangement links TRBV29-1 to TRBJ1-2, with D possibly TRBD1 on 6 matching bases. V shed 0 bases and J shed 4 bases, with 15 bases lying between them. The CDR3 is made up of 15 amino acids. CDR1 and CDR2 (germline): SQVTM, ANQGSEA. The CDR3 nucleotides are TGCAGCGTTGAAGAGGGAACAGGGTTCCCCTATGGCTACACCTTC. It yields the protein CSVEEGTGFPYGYTF.

CDR3 in DNA: TGTGCCAGCTCACCTTCGGGGGATTCACCCCTCCACTTT. It encodes CASSPSGDSPLHF. The chain couples TRBV18 to TRBJ1-6; perhaps TRBD1 as D (5 bases). Trimming left V 3 bases short and J 8 bases short, with 8 bases between. The CDR3 runs to 13 residues. Germline V lookup: CDR1 KGHSH, CDR2 LQKENI.

This clone was seen only a few times. J is TRBJ2-1 and V is TRBV27; 11 bases are a match to TRBD2. This CDR3 has 16 residues. CDR1 MNHEY and CDR2 SMNVEV come from the germline V gene (reference sequence). V lost 7 bases to trimming and J lost 4 bases; unmatched junction nucleotides: 9. CDR3 sequence: CASKLAGASGYNEQFF. CDR3 DNA sequence: TGTGCCAGCAAACTAGCGGGAGCGTCGGGTTACAATGAGCAGTTCTTC.

The gene calls are TRBV24-1 and TRBJ2-1; 11 bases agree with TRBD2. Trimming took 2 bases from V and 4 from J; bases not matched to a gene: 3. CDR1 and CDR2 (germline): KGHDR, SFDVKD. The CDR3 is made up of 16 amino acids. CDR3 nucleotides: TGTGCCACCAGTGATTCGGCTAGCGGGAGGTACAATGAGCAGTTCTTC. It is translated as CATSDSASGRYNEQFF.

The chain carries TRBV6-5 and TRBJ2-7; the D gene is possibly TRBD1 (6 bases). In germline, CDR1 is MNHEY, CDR2 SVGAGI. CDR3 length equals 14 residues. V lost 8 bases, J lost 2 bases, and 16 bases lay in between. CDR3 in DNA: TGTGCCAGCGCTCATCTGGACAGAGCCTACGAGCAGTACTTC. This translates into CASAHLDRAYEQYF.

The chain carries TRBV24-1 and TRBJ2-5; 10 nucleotides line up with TRBD1. V was clipped by 2 bases and J by 5 bases; unmatched bases: 10. Germline CDR1 KGHDR, CDR2 SFDVKD. There are 17 residues in the CDR3. The CDR3 DNA reads as TGTGCCACCAGTGATTCCGGGACAGGGGCCCGTCGGGAGACCCAGTACTTC. Translated: CATSDSGTGARRETQYF.

The chain links TRBV28 to TRBJ2-1; TRBD2 matches 8 bases. The CDR3 is made up of 14 amino acids. The germline CDR1 and CDR2 sequences are MDHEN and SYDVKM. After removal of 5 bases from V and 3 bases from J, the junction contained 3 bases not matched to a gene. CDR3: CASSMAGGYNEQFF. The DNA for the CDR3 is TGTGCCAGCAGTATGGCGGGAGGCTACAATGAGCAGTTCTTC.

The chain carries TRBV3-1 (or the pseudogene TRBV3-2) and TRBJ2-2; 10 bases map to TRBD2. The CDR3 totals 19 residues. The J segment lost 4 bases and the V segment lost 0 bases, leaving 11 bases of the junction unmatched. The V gene's germline CDR1 is LGHDT and CDR2 YNNKEL (reference sequence). CDR3 bases: TGTGCCAGCAGCCAAGATGCTAGCGGGAGCCTTGTAGGCACCGGGGAGCTGTTTTTT. Translation gives CASSQDASGSLVGTGELFF.

CDR3 sequence (DNA): TGTGCCAGCTCACCAGAGATTTTGGTTGACAGCAACGGCTACACCTTC. It is translated as CASSPEILVDSNGYTF. This chain links TRBV18 with TRBJ1-2, with a tentative D call TRBD1 (5 bases). This CDR3 contains 16 residues. Germline CDR1 reads KGHSH; CDR2 reads LQKENI. V lost 2 bases and J lost 8, with 21 bases in between.

The chain employs TRBV11-2 and TRBJ2-1, with D maybe TRBD2 (6 bases). V shed 5 bases and J shed 8 bases, with 16 bases lying between them. The CDR3 spans 14 residues. CDR1 is SGHAT and CDR2 is FQNNGV in the germline V gene. CDR3 in DNA: TGTGCCAGCAGCCCCAACCCGACGGGGGATGAGCAGTTCTTC. Its protein is CASSPNPTGDEQFF. The variable domain in full, with the rest retrieved from reference TRBV11-2 and TRBJ2-1, is EAGVAQSPRYKIIEKRQSVAFWCNPISGHATLYWYQQILGQGPKLLIQFQNNGVVDDSQLPKDRFSAERLKGVDSTLKIQPAKLEDSAVYLCASSPNPTGDEQFFGPGTRLTVL.

V is TRBV7-2 and J is TRBJ2-5; D call uncertain. Per the germline V gene, CDR1 is SGHTA and CDR2 is FQGNSA. This CDR3 has 14 amino acids. With 1 base removed from V and 5 bases from J, the gap between germline ends came to 11 bases. CDR3 coding DNA: TGTGCCAGCAGCTTAGTAACATTGAGGGAGACCCAGTACTTC. This codes for CASSLVTLRETQYF.

V is TRBV5-1 and J is TRBJ2-6, with D unclear. CDR3 length: 16 amino acids. Between the trimmed V and J ends, which lost 0 bases and 0 bases, there was a span of 7 bases. Germline CDR1 SGHRS, CDR2 YFSETQ. The CDR3 nucleotides are TGCGCCAGCAGCTTGGACAATTTCTCTGGGGCCAACGTCCTGACTTTC. Encoded protein: CASSLDNFSGANVLTF.

The chain couples TRBV19 to TRBJ2-3, with TRBD2 matching 10 bases. V trimming: 10 bases; J trimming: 0 bases; junction bases outside the gene matches: 7. Germline CDR1 and CDR2: LNHDA and SQIVND (reference sequence). The CDR3 covers 15 residues. CDR3 region: CATSVTSGSTDTQYF. For the CDR3, the DNA is TGTGCCACGTCCGTGACTAGCGGGAGCACAGATACGCAGTATTTT.

The V call is TRBV12-3 or TRBV12-4, the J call TRBJ1-6; D unclear. V lost 8 bases and J 7 bases, leaving 6 bases between the germline ends. The CDR3 has 11 residues. The CDR3 bases are TGTGCCAGCCGAGAGAATTCACCCCTCCACTTT. Its translation is CASRENSPLHF.

The chain carries TRBV18 and TRBJ2-7; TRBD2 matches at 9 bases. V lost 6 bases, J lost 3 bases, and 12 bases stayed unmatched. The CDR3 runs to 16 residues. The V gene's germline CDR1 is KGHSH and CDR2 LQKENI. The CDR3 DNA reads as TGTGCCAGCTCCCCCGTAGGACTAGCGCAAAGCTACGAGCAGTACTTC. It specifies CASSPVGLAQSYEQYF.

This sequence joins TRBV7-9 and TRBJ2-7, with a tentative D call TRBD2 (7 bases). Germline loops: CDR1 SEHNR, CDR2 FQNEAQ (reference sequence). V was shortened by 8 bases and J by 3 bases, with 11 bases between the two germline ends. CDR3 length: 12 amino acids. The CDR3 DNA reads TGTGCCAGCCGGAGGGGGGGCTACGAGCAGTACTTC. Its protein product is CASRRGGYEQYF.

This clone was found once. The rearrangement joins TRBV5-4 to TRBJ2-1, with TRBD2 identical over 9 bases. Germline values: CDR1 SGHNT, CDR2 YYREEE (reference sequence). The CDR3 runs 17 residues. Trimming removed 3 bases from V and 6 bases from J; junction bases left unmatched: 13. The CDR3 region is CASSSRPGLASVNEQFF. In DNA form, the CDR3 reads TGTGCCAGCAGCTCGCGTCCGGGACTAGCTTCGGTCAATGAGCAGTTCTTC.

The V and J genes are TRBV13 and TRBJ2-5; perhaps TRBD1 as D (5 bases). The CDR3 extends over 15 amino acids. Trimming stripped 4 bases from V and 5 bases from J, with 17 bases between. Germline values: CDR1 PRHDT, CDR2 FYEKMQ (reference sequence). In nucleotides, the CDR3 is TGTGCCAGCAGCTATGGGGTCCCCCCAGGGGAGACCCAGTACTTC. Protein sequence: CASSYGVPPGETQYF.

A few counts support this clone. J is TRBJ2-7 and V is TRBV4-2, with D perhaps matching TRBD1 (6 bases). The CDR3 spans 16 residues. Germline V gives CDR1 LGHNA, CDR2 YNFKEQ. V was pared by 1 base and J by 0 bases, with 13 bases between. CDR3 in amino acids: CASSQGAGTNSYEQYF. The CDR3 DNA reads as TGTGCCAGCAGCCAAGGCGCCGGGACAAACTCCTACGAGCAGTACTTC.

This chain connects TRBV14 to TRBJ2-2; a possible D gene is TRBD1 (7 bases). This CDR3 comprises 15 residues. Germline CDR1 reads SGHDN; CDR2 reads FVKESK. Trimming removed 4 bases at V and 3 bases at J, with 12 bases between. The CDR3 loop reads CASSLRGADTGELFF. The CDR3 region has the DNA TGTGCCAGCAGCCTCAGGGGGGCGGACACCGGGGAGCTGTTTTTT.

This chain's CDR3 is CASSESKNPRGGNNEQFF. The CDR3 bases are TGTGCCAGCAGTGAATCCAAAAATCCCAGGGGAGGGAACAATGAGCAGTTCTTC. J is TRBJ2-1 and V is TRBV25-1; tentative D call: TRBD2 (7 bases). The CDR3 has 18 amino acids. The V and J ends lost 1 base and 5 bases respectively, with 21 bases between them. In germline, CDR1 is MGHDK, CDR2 SYGVNS. The variable domain in full, completed from reference TRBV25-1 and TRBJ2-1, reads EADIYQTPRYLVIGTGKKITLECSQTMGHDKMYWYQQDPGMELHLIHYSYGVNSTEKGDLSSESTVSRIRTEHFPLTLESARPSHTSQYLCASSESKNPRGGNNEQFFGPGTRLTVL.